The T cell receptor (beta chain) under discussion was sequenced for a study of cytomegalovirus exposure and HLA in healthy donors. TCRdb keeps only in-frame clones here, not all; method: immunoSEQ multiplex PCR. Of about 160,000 clones in the sample, 86% were seen once. Germline lookup yields CDR1 MNHNS and CDR2 SASEGT. This CDR3 has 15 amino acids. Trimming took 0 bases from V and 3 from J, leaving 9 bases between them. About this clone itself: Its matching antigen is unknown.

The study's findings and limits: Whilst most TCR sequences proved rare, a subset of public TCRs occurred across many donors.

J is TRBJ1-5 and V is TRBV6-1; D not resolved. The specimen sequenced was PBMCs. This clonotype was sampled from a woman in her 30s in good health and CMV-seronegative. CDR3 amino acids: CASSEAHGNNQPQHF. CDR3 sequence (DNA): TGTGCCAGCAGTGAAGCGCACGGGAACAATCAGCCCCAGCATTTT.